These T cell receptor beta chains were read from a single sample in a study of shared clonotypes between healthy human individuals. Method: immunoSEQ multiplex PCR; TCRdb's copy keeps in-frame clones and lacks some. The table shows over 2,000,000 clones, with about 94% occurring only once. The sequencing input was naive CD8+ T cells from PBMCs. The receptors come from a man between 18 and 29 years old in good health. Some clones in this sample may be carry-over from other donors' samples. Both conserved end residues are part of each CDR3. A D gene is named only where the DNA matches it firmly. Not every row has a clone size; where given, it reads once, few, many or a size class.

j_call,d_call,clone_size,v_call,cdr3_nt,cdr3_aa
TRBJ2-7,TRBD1,NA,TRBV15,TGTGCCACCAGCAGAGTAACAGGGGGAGACTACGAGCAGTACTTC,CATSRVTGGDYEQYF
TRBJ2-7,NA,NA,TRBV28,TGTGCCAGCAGTTCATGGGTTCGACGGAACGAGCAGTACTTC,CASSSWVRRNEQYF
TRBJ1-1,NA,NA,TRBV11-2,TGTGCCAGCAGCTTAGAAAGCTACACTGAAGCTTTCTTT,CASSLESYTEAFF
TRBJ1-2,TRBD1,NA,TRBV6-5,TGTGCCAGCAGTTACTATATGACAGGGGTCAACTATGGCTACACCTTC,CASSYYMTGVNYGYTF
TRBJ2-3,NA,once,TRBV9,TGTGCCAGCAGCGAGGGACTTGCTAGCACAGATACGCAGTATTTT,CASSEGLASTDTQYF
TRBJ1-2,NA,NA,TRBV27,TGTGCCAGTTCCCATCGTGCGGGGTTCAACTATGGCTACACCTTC,CASSHRAGFNYGYTF
TRBJ2-3,NA,once,TRBV4-2,TGTGCCAGCAGCCTCCCCTGGCGGGACTCTTCCCGGGACACAGATACGCAGTATTTT,CASSLPWRDSSRDTDTQYF
TRBJ2-3,NA,NA,TRBV7-9,TGTGCCAGCAGCTCCGCGAGACACCCCACAGATACGCAGTATTTT,CASSSARHPTDTQYF
TRBJ1-5,TRBD1,NA,TRBV19,TGTGCCAGTAGAATCGGAGCAGGGGGATATCAGCCCCAGCATTTT,CASRIGAGGYQPQHF
TRBJ2-7,NA,NA,TRBV19,TGTGCCAGTAAGGGGTCATTCTGGCACGAGCAGTACTTC,CASKGSFWHEQYF
TRBJ1-5,TRBD1,NA,TRBV28,TGTGCCAGCAGTTTATGGACAGGGGAGAGCAATCAGCCCCAGCATTTT,CASSLWTGESNQPQHF
TRBJ2-1,TRBD1,NA,TRBV28,TGTGCCAGCACCGGACAGGCAACACCCTACAATGAGCAGTTCTTC,CASTGQATPYNEQFF
TRBJ2-7,TRBD1,NA,TRBV6-5,TGTGCCAGCAGTACGACAGGGGTCTACGAGCAGTACTTC,CASSTTGVYEQYF
TRBJ2-7,TRBD2,NA,TRBV18,TGTGCCAGCTCACCCGGGGGGGGCTACGAGCAGTACTTC,CASSPGGGYEQYF
TRBJ1-1,NA,NA,TRBV28,TGTGCCAGCCGGACGAGTTGGAACACTGAAGCTTTCTTT,CASRTSWNTEAFF
TRBJ2-2,NA,NA,TRBV5-5,TGTGCCAGCAGCCTCGGGCAGAAGAACACCGGGGAGCTGTTTTTT,CASSLGQKNTGELFF
TRBJ2-6,NA,NA,TRBV5-1,TGCGCCAGCGCTCCATCAGGTTCACAAAGTCGGGCCAACGTCCTGACTTTC,CASAPSGSQSRANVLTF
TRBJ2-3,TRBD1,NA,TRBV27,TGTGCCAGCAGTTCTCGACAGGGCGACACAGATACGCAGTATTTT,CASSSRQGDTDTQYF
TRBJ1-1,NA,NA,TRBV4-1,TGCGCCAGCAGCCAAGGGGGACAGAACACTGAAGCTTTCTTT,CASSQGGQNTEAFF
TRBJ2-2,NA,NA,TRBV11-2,TGTGCCAGCAGCTTCGCCTACCGGGATTACACCGGGGAGCTGTTTTTT,CASSFAYRDYTGELFF
TRBJ1-5,TRBD1,NA,TRBV7-9,TGTGCCAGCAGCCCGGGACAGGGGGCGCATCAGCCCCAGCATTTT,CASSPGQGAHQPQHF
TRBJ2-7,NA,once,TRBV2,TGTGCCAGCAGTGTACTAGCATCAAGCTCCTACGAGCAGTACTTC,CASSVLASSSYEQYF
TRBJ2-1,TRBD2,NA,TRBV7-9,TGTGCCAGCAGCCACCCCAGCGGGAGGGATAACAATGAGCAGTTCTTC,CASSHPSGRDNNEQFF
TRBJ1-1,NA,NA,TRBV14,TGTGCCAGCAGCCTCAGGGAGGGGGACACTGAAGCTTTCTTT,CASSLREGDTEAFF
TRBJ2-1,NA,few,TRBV11-2,TGTGCCAGCAGCCCGGGCCCCGATGAGCAGTTCTTC,CASSPGPDEQFF
TRBJ2-3,TRBD2,NA,TRBV15,TGTGCCACCAGCAGGCGGACCGGGACTAGCGGGAGTGGGTGGGATACGCAGTATTTT,CATSRRTGTSGSGWDTQYF
TRBJ2-3,NA,NA,TRBV9,TGTGCCAGCAGCGCTGGCGGGTACACAGATACGCAGTATTTT,CASSAGGYTDTQYF
TRBJ1-2,NA,NA,TRBV5-6,TGTGCCAGCAGCTTGGCTTACGACGGGCGGGGCTACACCTTC,CASSLAYDGRGYTF
TRBJ2-2,NA,NA,TRBV6-5,TGTGCCAGCAGTTCAGGGTACACCGGGGAGCTGTTTTTT,CASSSGYTGELFF
TRBJ2-1,TRBD2,NA,TRBV6-4,TGTGCCAGCCGGCGACTAGCGGGAGGGAATGAGCAGTTCTTC,CASRRLAGGNEQFF
TRBJ2-3,TRBD2,NA,TRBV2,TGTGCCAGCAGTGGGAGACTAGCGGGACTCACAGATACGCAGTATTTT,CASSGRLAGLTDTQYF
TRBJ2-1,NA,once,TRBV28,TGTGCCAGCAGTTACAATGAGCTGTTCTTC,CASSYNELFF
TRBJ2-5,NA,NA,TRBV5-6,TGTGCCAGCACCCTGGGTGCGGAGACCCAGTACTTC,CASTLGAETQYF
TRBJ2-1,NA,NA,TRBV7-3,TGTGCCAGCAGACCGACTCGTAATAGGGGCAATGAGCAGTTCTTC,CASRPTRNRGNEQFF
TRBJ2-7,TRBD1,NA,TRBV5-5,TGTGCCAGCAGCTTCCCGGGACAGGCATACGAGCAGTACTTC,CASSFPGQAYEQYF
TRBJ2-1,NA,NA,TRBV4-3,TGCGCCAGCAGCCAAGACCCTGGTGAGCAGTTCTTC,CASSQDPGEQFF
TRBJ1-4,NA,NA,TRBV28,TGTGCCAGCAGCCCAACGGCGGGGGCGGAAAAACTGTTTTTT,CASSPTAGAEKLFF
TRBJ2-1,TRBD1,NA,TRBV28,TGTGCCAGCAGCCCCAGGGGGCCGGTGTATGAGCAGTTCTTC,CASSPRGPVYEQFF
TRBJ2-1,NA,NA,TRBV9,TGTGCCAGCAGCGTAGATACTAGTCCCTATTATGAGCAGTTCTTC,CASSVDTSPYYEQFF
TRBJ2-3,NA,NA,TRBV28,TGTGCCACCCGGGGTGGCGGGAACACAGATACGCAGTATTTT,CATRGGGNTDTQYF